Included here is one TCR beta chain sequence, with context. Which antigen it targets is not known. No base-level quality is on record; no much larger clone is a single base apart. This record belongs to a study of cytomegalovirus exposure and HLA in healthy donors (dated by TCRdb to about 2017). Study-wide context: The approximately 710 repertoires of the first cohort and the roughly 110 validation repertoires were produced on the same platform, according to a later analysis. The study was designed to test whether signatures of past pathogen exposure could be identified by cataloging public T cell receptors. A separate validation cohort of 100 to 150 different subjects was used in addition to the approximately 670-subject first cohort. The study combined high-throughput TCR immunosequencing, statistical association of individual TCRs with disease status, and machine learning to predict cytomegalovirus infection status.

The library was made by the immunoSEQ multiplex PCR assay. Processing in the source paper ran as follows. A statistical classification framework was developed to diagnose cytomegalovirus status using the catalog of TCR beta chain sequences. In its TCRdb copy, this immuneACCESS table keeps in-frame sequences only and misses some clones. Where compared with another copy, unresolved V genes explain less than half of these, and the others have no known cause. The DNA was the basis for D and trimming; V, J and clone size are from that table. This sample is represented by 150,000 to 200,000 clones; roughly 96% of them were singletons. Approximately 0.97% of the sample comes from the top ten. The full study reports these points: The classifier was reported to diagnose cytomegalovirus status with high specificity and sensitivity in both the original cohort and the validation cohort. According to the authors, the approach could potentially be generalized to other disease states and immunological phenotypes. In a later analysis, TCRs clustered in the first cohort were found to also tend to co-occur in the approximately 120 validation repertoires, with 94% of cluster scores above 0. A few of the identified cytomegalovirus-associated TCR beta chains were confirmed in vitro to be specific for cytomegalovirus antigens. While some public TCRs were present in many individuals, most TCR sequences turned up only very rarely across donors. All 130 or so repertoires were used to score co-occurrence in the validation cohort in a later analysis, because that analysis had no HLA typing for the cohort. A total of 150 to 200 TCR beta chains were listed by the study as associated with cytomegalovirus.

The donors were included in the validation cohort of 90 to 150 subjects, a group kept apart from the approximately 650-subject first cohort. The sequenced sample was PBMCs. This receptor was identified in a woman under 30 in good health and CMV-seronegative.

Read as DNA, the sequence is TGTGCCAACAAGAATAAAGTAACTAATGGCTACACCTTC. The resulting protein is CANKNKVTNGYTF. Here the chain combines TRBV7-2 and TRBJ1-2; there is no confident call for the D gene. CDR1 SGHTA and CDR2 FQGNSA are derived from the germline V gene. Cut back by 10 bases and 6 bases, the V and J ends lie 18 bases apart. The CDR3 sequence holds 13 residues, the cysteine and phenylalanine included. The sequence is cut down to CDR3 DNA, 39 bases in frame from base 1.